The T cell receptor beta chain under discussion was sequenced for a study of T cell changes during pregnancy in multiple sclerosis (dated by TCRdb to about 2019). About the investigation overall: In women with multiple sclerosis, the researchers looked at how the T cell repertoire shifted as pregnancy progressed.

As to this clone: What antigen it recognizes has not been identified. The record has no base qualities; no much larger clone is one base away.

From the cysteine through the phenylalanine, the CDR3 covers 14 amino acids. The sequence is cut down to CDR3 DNA, 42 bases in frame from base 1. The germline ends are 17 bases apart after V is trimmed by 5 bases and J by 9 bases. From a lookup of the germline V gene (reference sequence), CDR1 and CDR2 are LNHNV and YYDKDF. The library was made by the immunoSEQ multiplex PCR assay. TCRdb obtained this table from immuneACCESS and retained in-frame rearrangements with V and J assigned. These tables miss some clones; where compared with another copy, unresolved V genes account for less than half of the shortfall, and the remainder is unexplained. The sample table records 75,000 to 95,000 clones; about 91% of these occur just once. 0.95% of the sample is held by the ten biggest clonotypes.

The chain couples TRBV15 to TRBJ1-5, and the D gene may be TRBD1, 6 bases matching. Sequences were derived from peripheral blood, sampled before pregnancy. The receptor's source is a female donor with multiple sclerosis, enrolled in a pregnancy study. The DNA is TGTGCCACCAGCTTAACAGGGCCCTTGGGGCCCCAGCATTTT. This codes for CATSLTGPLGPQHF.